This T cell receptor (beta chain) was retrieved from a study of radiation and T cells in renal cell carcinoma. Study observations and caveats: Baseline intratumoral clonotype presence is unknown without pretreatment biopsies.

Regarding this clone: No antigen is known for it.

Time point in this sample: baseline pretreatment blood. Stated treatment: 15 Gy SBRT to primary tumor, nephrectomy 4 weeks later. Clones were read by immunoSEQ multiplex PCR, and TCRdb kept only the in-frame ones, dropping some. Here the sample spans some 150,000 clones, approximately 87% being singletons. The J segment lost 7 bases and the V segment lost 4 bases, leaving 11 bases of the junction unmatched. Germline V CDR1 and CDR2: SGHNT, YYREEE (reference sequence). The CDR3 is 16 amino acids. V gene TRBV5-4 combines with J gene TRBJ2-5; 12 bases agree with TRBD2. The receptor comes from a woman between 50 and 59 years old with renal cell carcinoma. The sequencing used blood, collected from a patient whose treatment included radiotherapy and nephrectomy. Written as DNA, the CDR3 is TGTGCCAGCAGCCGCTGGCCGACTAGCGGGGGCGCGACCCAGTACTTC. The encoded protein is CASSRWPTSGGATQYF.